These T cell receptor beta chains were read from a single sample in a study of T cell changes during pregnancy in multiple sclerosis. TCRdb's copy holds only in-frame clones and misses some; the assay was immunoSEQ multiplex PCR. The sample has some 76,000 clones, 80% to 95% seen once. This specimen was CD4+ T cells from peripheral blood mononuclear cells, taken after pregnancy. The origin of the receptors is a female donor with multiple sclerosis, enrolled in a pregnancy study. CDR3s include the opening cysteine and the closing phenylalanine or tryptophan. The D gene is left open where the match is weak. Not all rows give a size; the values are once, few, many and, for expanded clones, a class.

D gene,V gene,J gene,clone size,CDR3 protein,CDR3 DNA
NA,TRBV5-1,TRBJ2-5,NA,CASSTVTHQETQYF,TGCGCCAGCAGCACTGTGACTCACCAAGAGACCCAGTACTTC
TRBD2,TRBV10-2,TRBJ2-3,NA,CASSGLAATDTQYF,TGCGCCAGCAGTGGACTAGCGGCCACAGATACGCAGTATTTT
NA,TRBV6-6,TRBJ1-5,NA,CASSYGLNQPQHF,TGTGCCAGCAGTTACGGCCTCAATCAGCCCCAGCATTTT
NA,TRBV5-1,TRBJ1-6,NA,CTSASAGRVDSPLHF,TGCACCAGCGCCTCGGCTGGCAGGGTTGATTCACCCCTCCACTTT
TRBD2,TRBV5-1,TRBJ2-3,NA,CASSNMRTSGGSDTQYF,TGCGCCAGCAGCAATATGAGGACTAGCGGGGGCTCAGATACGCAGTATTTT
NA,TRBV4-1,TRBJ1-1,few,CASSGGQWNTEAFF,TGCGCCAGCAGCGGCGGACAGTGGAACACTGAAGCTTTCTTT
NA,TRBV28,TRBJ1-5,NA,CASSLAGDSNQPQHF,TGTGCCAGCAGCCTTGCGGGGGATAGCAATCAGCCCCAGCATTTT
NA,TRBV4-1,TRBJ2-7,NA,CASSHPRAYEQYF,TGCGCCAGCAGCCACCCTCGGGCCTACGAGCAGTACTTC
TRBD1,TRBV18,TRBJ1-2,NA,CASSPTGTGAYGYTF,TGTGCCAGCTCACCTACCGGGACAGGGGCCTATGGCTACACCTTC
TRBD1,TRBV6-1,TRBJ1-2,NA,CASRPGTGGGYTF,TGTGCCAGCAGACCCGGGACAGGGGGGGGCTACACCTTC
NA,TRBV6-5,TRBJ2-7,NA,CASSYSVTSAYEQYF,TGTGCCAGCAGTTACTCCGTGACATCCGCCTACGAGCAGTACTTC
TRBD1,TRBV4-2,TRBJ1-3,NA,CASSLWTGGAGNTIYF,TGTGCCAGCAGCCTTTGGACAGGGGGCGCTGGAAACACCATATATTTT
TRBD1,TRBV19,TRBJ2-5,NA,CASSEGQGRGQTQYF,TGTGCCAGTAGTGAAGGACAGGGCAGGGGACAGACCCAGTACTTC
TRBD1,TRBV19,TRBJ1-5,NA,CASSIGRTGGGGNQPQHF,TGTGCCAGTAGTATAGGCCGGACAGGGGGCGGGGGCAATCAGCCCCAGCATTTT
NA,TRBV5-1,TRBJ1-6,NA,CASSSGWLNSPLHF,TGCGCCAGCAGTAGCGGGTGGTTAAATTCACCCCTCCACTTT
TRBD1,TRBV28,TRBJ1-5,NA,CASSPSGGANQPQHF,TGTGCCAGCAGTCCCTCAGGGGGCGCGAATCAGCCCCAGCATTTT
TRBD1,TRBV7-9,TRBJ1-1,NA,CASSPGTGGGGTEAFF,TGTGCCAGCAGCCCCGGGACAGGGGGTGGTGGAACTGAAGCTTTCTTT
TRBD1,TRBV6-1,TRBJ1-2,NA,CASSVTGTGLYGYTF,TGTGCCAGCAGCGTGACCGGGACAGGGTTATATGGCTACACCTTC
NA,TRBV7-8,TRBJ2-7,once,CASSPREPLSYEQYF,TGTGCCAGCAGCCCACGGGAGCCCCTCTCCTACGAGCAGTACTTC
TRBD2,TRBV30,TRBJ2-2,NA,CASRTSGSGTGELFF,TGTGCCTCTCGGACTAGCGGGAGTGGGACCGGGGAGCTGTTTTTT
NA,TRBV6-1,TRBJ1-2,NA,CASRSGANYGYTF,TGTGCCAGCAGGTCCGGGGCTAACTATGGCTACACCTTC
NA,TRBV7-9,TRBJ2-7,NA,CASSLGGENEQYF,TGTGCCAGCAGCTTAGGAGGCGAGAACGAGCAGTACTTC